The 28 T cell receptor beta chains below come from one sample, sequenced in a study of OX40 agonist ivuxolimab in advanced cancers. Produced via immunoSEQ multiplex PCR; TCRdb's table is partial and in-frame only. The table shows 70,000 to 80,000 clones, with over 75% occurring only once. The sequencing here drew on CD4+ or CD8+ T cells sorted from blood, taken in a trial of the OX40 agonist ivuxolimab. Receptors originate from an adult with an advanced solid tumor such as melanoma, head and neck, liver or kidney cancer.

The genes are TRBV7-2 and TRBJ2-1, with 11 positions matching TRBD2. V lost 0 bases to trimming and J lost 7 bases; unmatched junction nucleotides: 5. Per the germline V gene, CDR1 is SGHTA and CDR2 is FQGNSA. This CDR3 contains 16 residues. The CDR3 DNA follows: TGTGCCAGCAGCTTAGCGGCTAGCGGGAGGTTTAATGAGCAGTTCTTC. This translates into CASSLAASGRFNEQFF. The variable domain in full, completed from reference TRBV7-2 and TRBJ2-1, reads GAGVSQSPSNKVTEKGKDVELRCDPISGHTALYWYRQSLGQGLEFLIYFQGNSAPDKSGLPSDRFSAERTGGSVSTLTIQRTQQEDSAVYLCASSLAASGRFNEQFFGPGTRLTVL.

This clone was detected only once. In DNA form, the CDR3 reads TGTGCCAGCAGCCCGGCCTGGGACAGCTTGAACACTGAAGCTTTCTTT. It translates to CASSPAWDSLNTEAFF. The V call is TRBV5-6, the J call TRBJ1-1, with 7 bases identical to TRBD1. The CDR3 loop spans 16 amino acids. Per germline, CDR1 SGHDT and CDR2 YYEEEE. After removal of 4 bases from V and 0 bases from J, the junction contained 9 bases not matched to a gene.

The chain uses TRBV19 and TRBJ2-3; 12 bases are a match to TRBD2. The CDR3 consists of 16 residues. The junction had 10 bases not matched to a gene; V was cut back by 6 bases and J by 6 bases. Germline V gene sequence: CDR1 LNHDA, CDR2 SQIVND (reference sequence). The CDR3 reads CASSMNRLAGVDTQYF. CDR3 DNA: TGTGCCAGTAGCATGAACCGACTAGCGGGAGTGGATACGCAGTATTTT.

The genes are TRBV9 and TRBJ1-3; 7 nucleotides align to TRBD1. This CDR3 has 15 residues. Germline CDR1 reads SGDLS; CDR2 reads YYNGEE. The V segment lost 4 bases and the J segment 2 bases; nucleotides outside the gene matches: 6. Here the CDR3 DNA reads TGTGCCAGCAGCCCTTACAGGGGCACTGGAAACACCATATATTTT. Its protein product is CASSPYRGTGNTIYF.

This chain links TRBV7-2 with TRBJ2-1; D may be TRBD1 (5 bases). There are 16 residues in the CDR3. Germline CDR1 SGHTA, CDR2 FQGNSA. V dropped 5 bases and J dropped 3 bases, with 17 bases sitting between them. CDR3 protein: CASSPSIGVVYNEQFF. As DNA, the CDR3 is TGTGCCAGCAGCCCCTCCATAGGGGTAGTCTACAATGAGCAGTTCTTC.

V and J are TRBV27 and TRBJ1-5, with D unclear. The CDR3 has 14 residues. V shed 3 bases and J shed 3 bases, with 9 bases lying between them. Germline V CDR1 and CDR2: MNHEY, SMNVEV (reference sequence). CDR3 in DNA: TGTGCCAGCAGTTTGAGTAGTTTCAATCAGCCCCAGCATTTT. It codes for CASSLSSFNQPQHF.

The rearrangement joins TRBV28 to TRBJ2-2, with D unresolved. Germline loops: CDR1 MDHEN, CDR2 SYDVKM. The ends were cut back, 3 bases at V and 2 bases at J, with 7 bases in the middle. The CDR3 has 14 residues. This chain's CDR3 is CASSFPVNTGELFF. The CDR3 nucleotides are TGTGCCAGCAGTTTTCCTGTTAACACCGGGGAGCTGTTTTTT.

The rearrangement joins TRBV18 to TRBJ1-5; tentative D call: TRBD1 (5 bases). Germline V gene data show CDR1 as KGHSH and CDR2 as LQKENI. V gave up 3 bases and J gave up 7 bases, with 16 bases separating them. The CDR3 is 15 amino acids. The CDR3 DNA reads TGTGCCAGCTCACCCCCGGGACTTGTGATGCAGCCCCAGCATTTT. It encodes CASSPPGLVMQPQHF.

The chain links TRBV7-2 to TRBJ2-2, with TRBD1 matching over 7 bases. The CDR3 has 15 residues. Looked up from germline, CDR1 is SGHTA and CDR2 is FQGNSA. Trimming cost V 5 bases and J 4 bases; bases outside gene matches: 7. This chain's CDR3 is CASSAGDRVTGELFF. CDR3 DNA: TGTGCCAGCAGCGCCGGGGACAGAGTCACCGGGGAGCTGTTTTTT.

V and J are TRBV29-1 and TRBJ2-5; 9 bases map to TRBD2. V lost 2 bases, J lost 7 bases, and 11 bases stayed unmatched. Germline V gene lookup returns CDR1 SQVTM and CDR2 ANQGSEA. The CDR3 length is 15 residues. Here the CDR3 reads CSVEPPGTSLGTQYF. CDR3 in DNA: TGCAGCGTTGAACCCCCCGGGACTAGCCTTGGGACCCAGTACTTC.

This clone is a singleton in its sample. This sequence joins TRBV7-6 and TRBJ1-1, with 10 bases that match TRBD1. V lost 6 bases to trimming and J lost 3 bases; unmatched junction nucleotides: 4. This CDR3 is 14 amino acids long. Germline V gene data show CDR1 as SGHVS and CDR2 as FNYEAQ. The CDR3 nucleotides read TGTGCCAGCAGGCGACAGGGGGCACACACTGAAGCTTTCTTT. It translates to CASRRQGAHTEAFF.

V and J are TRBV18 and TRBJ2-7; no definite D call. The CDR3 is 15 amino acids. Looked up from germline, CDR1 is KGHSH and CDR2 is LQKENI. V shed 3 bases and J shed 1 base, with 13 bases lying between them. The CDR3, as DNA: TGTGCCAGCTCACCGGTGGGGTCTGGGTCCTACGAGCAGTACTTC. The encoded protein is CASSPVGSGSYEQYF.

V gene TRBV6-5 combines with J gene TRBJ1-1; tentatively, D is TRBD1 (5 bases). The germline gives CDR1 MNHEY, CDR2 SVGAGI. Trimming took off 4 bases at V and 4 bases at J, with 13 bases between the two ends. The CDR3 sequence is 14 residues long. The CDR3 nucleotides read TGTGCCAGCAGTTCGCGGGGCCTGGGCACTGAAGCTTTCTTT. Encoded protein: CASSSRGLGTEAFF.

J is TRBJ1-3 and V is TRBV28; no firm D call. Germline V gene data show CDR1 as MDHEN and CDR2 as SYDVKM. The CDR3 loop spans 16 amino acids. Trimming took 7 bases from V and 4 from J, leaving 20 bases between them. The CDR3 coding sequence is TGTGCCAGCACCCCTCTAGATCGGCCTGTGGGAAACACCATATATTTT. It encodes CASTPLDRPVGNTIYF.

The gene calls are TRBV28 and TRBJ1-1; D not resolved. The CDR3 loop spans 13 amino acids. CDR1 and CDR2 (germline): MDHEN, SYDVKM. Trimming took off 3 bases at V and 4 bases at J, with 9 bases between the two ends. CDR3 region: CASSLSTLTEAFF. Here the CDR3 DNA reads TGTGCCAGCAGTTTGAGTACTCTCACTGAAGCTTTCTTT.

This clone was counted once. The DNA for the CDR3 is TGTGCCAGCAGCTCAGGGACCACAGATACGCAGTATTTT. This gives the protein CASSSGTTDTQYF. The V call is TRBV7-9, the J call TRBJ2-3; D possibly matches TRBD1 or TRBD2 (5 bases each). The CDR3 consists of 13 residues. The germline gives CDR1 SEHNR, CDR2 FQNEAQ (reference sequence). V lost 4 bases and J 2 bases, leaving 7 bases between the germline ends.

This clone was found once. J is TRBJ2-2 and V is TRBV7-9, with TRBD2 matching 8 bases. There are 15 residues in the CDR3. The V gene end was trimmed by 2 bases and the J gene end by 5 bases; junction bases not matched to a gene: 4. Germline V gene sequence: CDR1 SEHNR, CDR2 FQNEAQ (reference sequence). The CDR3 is CASSLWREVTGELFF. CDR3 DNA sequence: TGTGCCAGCAGCTTATGGCGGGAGGTTACCGGGGAGCTGTTTTTT.

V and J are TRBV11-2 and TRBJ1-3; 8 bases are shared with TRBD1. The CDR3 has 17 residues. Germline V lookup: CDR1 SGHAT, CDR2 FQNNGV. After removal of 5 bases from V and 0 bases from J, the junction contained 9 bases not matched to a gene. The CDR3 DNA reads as TGTGCCAGCAGCCCGGGACAGGTCCGCTACTCTGGAAACACCATATATTTT. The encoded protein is CASSPGQVRYSGNTIYF.

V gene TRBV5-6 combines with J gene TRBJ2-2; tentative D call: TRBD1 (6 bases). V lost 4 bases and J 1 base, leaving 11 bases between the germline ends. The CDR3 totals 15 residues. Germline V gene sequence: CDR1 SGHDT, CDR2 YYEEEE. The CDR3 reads CASSQSDRNTGELFF. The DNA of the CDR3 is TGTGCCAGCAGCCAATCGGACAGGAACACCGGGGAGCTGTTTTTT.

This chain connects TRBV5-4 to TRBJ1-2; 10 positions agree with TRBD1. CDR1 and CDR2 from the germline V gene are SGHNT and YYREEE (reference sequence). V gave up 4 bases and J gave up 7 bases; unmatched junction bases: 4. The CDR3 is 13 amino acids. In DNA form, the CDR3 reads TGTGCCAGCAGCATAGACAGGGGGCCTGGCTACACCTTC. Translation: CASSIDRGPGYTF.

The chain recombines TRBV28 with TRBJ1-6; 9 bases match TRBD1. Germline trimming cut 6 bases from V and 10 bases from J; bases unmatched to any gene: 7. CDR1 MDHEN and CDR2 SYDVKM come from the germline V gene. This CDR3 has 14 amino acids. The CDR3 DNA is TGTGCCAGCAGCCGTACAGGGGGCGAGTCACCCCTCCACTTT. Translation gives CASSRTGGESPLHF.

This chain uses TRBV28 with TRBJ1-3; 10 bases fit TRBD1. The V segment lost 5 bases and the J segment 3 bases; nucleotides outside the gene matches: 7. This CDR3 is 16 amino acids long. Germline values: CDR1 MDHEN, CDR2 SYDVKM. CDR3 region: CASSLPRTGGGNTIYF. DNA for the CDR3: TGTGCCAGCAGTCTACCTAGGACAGGGGGTGGAAACACCATATATTTT.

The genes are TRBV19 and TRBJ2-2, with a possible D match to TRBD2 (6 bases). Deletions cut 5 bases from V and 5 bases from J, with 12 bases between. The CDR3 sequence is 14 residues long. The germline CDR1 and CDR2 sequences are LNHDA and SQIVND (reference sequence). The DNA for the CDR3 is TGTGCCAGTAGTGGGCTCGGGAGAACCGGGGAGCTGTTTTTT. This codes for CASSGLGRTGELFF. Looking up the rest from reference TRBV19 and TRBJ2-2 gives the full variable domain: DGGITQSPKYLFRKEGQNVTLSCEQNLNHDAMYWYRQDPGQGLRLIYYSQIVNDFQKGDIAEGYSVSREKKESFPLTVTSAQKNPTAFYLCASSGLGRTGELFFGEGSRLTVL.

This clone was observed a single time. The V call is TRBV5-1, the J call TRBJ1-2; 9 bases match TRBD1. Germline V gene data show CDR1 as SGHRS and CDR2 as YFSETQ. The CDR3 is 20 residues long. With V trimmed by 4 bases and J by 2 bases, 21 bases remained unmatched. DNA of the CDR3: TGCGCCAGCAGCCTCCGGTCTAGGGGACAGGGCTCTACCGTAAACTATGGCTACACCTTC. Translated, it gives CASSLRSRGQGSTVNYGYTF.

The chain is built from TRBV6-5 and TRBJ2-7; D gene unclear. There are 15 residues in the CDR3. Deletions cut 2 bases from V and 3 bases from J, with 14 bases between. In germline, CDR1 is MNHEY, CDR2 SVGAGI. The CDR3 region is CASSYEVGRYYEQYF. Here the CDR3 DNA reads TGTGCCAGCAGTTACGAGGTTGGCCGATACTACGAGCAGTACTTC.

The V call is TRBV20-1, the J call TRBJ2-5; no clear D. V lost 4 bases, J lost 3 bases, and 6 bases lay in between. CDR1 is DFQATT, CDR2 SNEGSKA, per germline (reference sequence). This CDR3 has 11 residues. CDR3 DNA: TGCAGTGCTAAAGGTGAAGAGACCCAGTACTTC. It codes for CSAKGEETQYF.

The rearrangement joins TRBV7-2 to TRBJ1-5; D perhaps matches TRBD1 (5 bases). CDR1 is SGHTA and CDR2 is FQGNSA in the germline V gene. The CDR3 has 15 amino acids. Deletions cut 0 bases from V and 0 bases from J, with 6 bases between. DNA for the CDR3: TGTGCCAGCAGCTTAGCCAGGGATAGCAATCAGCCCCAGCATTTT. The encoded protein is CASSLARDSNQPQHF. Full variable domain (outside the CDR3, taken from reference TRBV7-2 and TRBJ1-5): GAGVSQSPSNKVTEKGKDVELRCDPISGHTALYWYRQSLGQGLEFLIYFQGNSAPDKSGLPSDRFSAERTGGSVSTLTIQRTQQEDSAVYLCASSLARDSNQPQHFGDGTRLSIL.

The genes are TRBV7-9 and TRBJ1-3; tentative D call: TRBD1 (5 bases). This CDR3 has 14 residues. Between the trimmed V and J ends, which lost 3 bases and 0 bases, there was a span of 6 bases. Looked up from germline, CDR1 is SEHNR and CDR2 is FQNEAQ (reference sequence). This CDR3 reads CASSLGVSGNTIYF. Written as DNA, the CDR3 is TGTGCCAGCAGCTTGGGGGTCTCTGGAAACACCATATATTTT.